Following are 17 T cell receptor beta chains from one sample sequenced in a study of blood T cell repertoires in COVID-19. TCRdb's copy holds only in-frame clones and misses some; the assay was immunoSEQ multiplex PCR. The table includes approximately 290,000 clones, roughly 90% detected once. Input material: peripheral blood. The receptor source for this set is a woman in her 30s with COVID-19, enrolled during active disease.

CDR3 region: CASSPISRRGPNIADTQYF. The CDR3 bases are TGTGCCAGCAGTCCTATCTCTAGGAGGGGGCCTAATATCGCAGATACGCAGTATTTT. The chain is built from TRBV3-1 (or the pseudogene TRBV3-2) and TRBJ2-3; D may be TRBD1 (7 bases). Germline CDR1 and CDR2: LGHDT and YNNKEL (reference sequence). V lost 6 bases and J 4 bases, leaving 29 bases between the germline ends. The CDR3 sequence is 19 residues long.

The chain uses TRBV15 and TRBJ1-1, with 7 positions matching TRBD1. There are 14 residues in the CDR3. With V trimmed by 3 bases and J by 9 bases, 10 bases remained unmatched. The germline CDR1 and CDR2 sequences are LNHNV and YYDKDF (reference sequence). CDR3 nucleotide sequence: TGTGCCACCAGCAGCTTCCGGACAGGTAATAAAGCTTTCTTT. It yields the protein CATSSFRTGNKAFF.

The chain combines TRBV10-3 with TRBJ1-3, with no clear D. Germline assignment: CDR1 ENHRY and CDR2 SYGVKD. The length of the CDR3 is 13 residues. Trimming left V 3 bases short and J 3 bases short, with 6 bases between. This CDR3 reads CAISDFVGNTIYF. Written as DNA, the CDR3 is TGTGCCATCAGTGATTTCGTTGGAAACACCATATATTTT.

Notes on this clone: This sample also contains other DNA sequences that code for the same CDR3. As DNA, the CDR3 is TGTGCCAGCAGCTCGAGCTCCTACAATGAGCAGTTCTTC. Its protein product is CASSSSSYNEQFF. The chain has TRBV28 and TRBJ2-1; D gene ambiguous. Germline CDR1 MDHEN, CDR2 SYDVKM. This CDR3 is built from 13 residues. The V end lost 6 bases, the J end lost 0 bases, and 6 bases lay between the germline ends.

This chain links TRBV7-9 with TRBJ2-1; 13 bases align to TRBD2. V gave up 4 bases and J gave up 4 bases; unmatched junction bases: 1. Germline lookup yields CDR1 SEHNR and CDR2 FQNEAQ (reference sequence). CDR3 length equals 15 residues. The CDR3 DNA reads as TGTGCCAGCAGCTCGACTAGCGGGGGGTACAATGAGCAGTTCTTC. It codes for CASSSTSGGYNEQFF.

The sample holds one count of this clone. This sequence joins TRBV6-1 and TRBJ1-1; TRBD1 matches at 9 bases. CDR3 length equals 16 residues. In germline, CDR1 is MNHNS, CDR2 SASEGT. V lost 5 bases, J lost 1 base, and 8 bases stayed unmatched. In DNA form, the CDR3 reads TGTGCCAGCAGTAAAGGACAGGGGATCGGGAACACTGAAGCTTTCTTT. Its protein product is CASSKGQGIGNTEAFF.

The chain's CDR3 is CASSDWTGDAFF. CDR3 sequence (DNA): TGTGCCAGCAGTGACTGGACAGGGGACGCTTTCTTT. The genes are TRBV2 and TRBJ1-1; 9 bases line up with TRBD1. CDR1 is SNHLY and CDR2 is FYNNEI in the germline V gene. The CDR3 is made up of 12 amino acids. V was clipped by 3 bases and J by 11 bases; unmatched bases: 4. The full variable domain, with the rest looked up from reference TRBV2 and TRBJ1-1, is EPEVTQTPSHQVTQMGQEVILRCVPISNHLYFYWYRQILGQKVEFLVSFYNNEISEKSEIFDDQFSVERPDGSNFTLKIRSTKLEDSAMYFCASSDWTGDAFFGQGTRLTVV.

CDR3 region: CASSSRTGMEQYF. CDR3 DNA sequence: TGTGCCAGCAGCTCCCGGACAGGAATGGAGCAGTACTTC. The rearrangement uses TRBV11-3 and TRBJ2-7; 7 positions match TRBD1. Germline V gene lookup returns CDR1 SGHNT and CDR2 YENEEA. This CDR3 is built from 13 residues. V lost 4 bases to trimming and J lost 7 bases; unmatched junction nucleotides: 7. The full variable domain, completed using reference TRBV11-3 and TRBJ2-7, is EAGVVQSPRYKIIEKKQPVAFWCNPISGHNTLYWYLQNLGQGPELLIRYENEEAVDDSQLPKDRFSAERLKGVDSTLKIQPAELGDSAVYLCASSSRTGMEQYFGPGTRLTVT.

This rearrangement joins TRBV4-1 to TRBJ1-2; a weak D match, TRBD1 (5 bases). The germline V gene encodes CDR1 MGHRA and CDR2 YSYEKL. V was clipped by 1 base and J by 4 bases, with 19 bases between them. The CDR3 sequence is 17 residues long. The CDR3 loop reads CASSQGGQGRSSYGYTF. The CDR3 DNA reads TGCGCCAGCAGCCAAGGCGGTCAGGGCCGTTCTTCCTATGGCTACACCTTC.

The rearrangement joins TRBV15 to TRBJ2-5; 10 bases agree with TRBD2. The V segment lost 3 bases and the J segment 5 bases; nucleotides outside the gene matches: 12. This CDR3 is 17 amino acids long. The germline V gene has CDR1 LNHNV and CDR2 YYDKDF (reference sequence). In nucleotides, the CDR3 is TGTGCCACCAGCAGTAATAGCGGGGGGTTTTCAGGGGAGACCCAGTACTTC. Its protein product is CATSSNSGGFSGETQYF.

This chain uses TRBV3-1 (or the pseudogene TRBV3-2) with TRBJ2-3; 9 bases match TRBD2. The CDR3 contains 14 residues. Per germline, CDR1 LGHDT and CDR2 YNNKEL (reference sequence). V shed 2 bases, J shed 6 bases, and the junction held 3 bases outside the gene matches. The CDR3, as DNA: TGTGCCAGCAGCCAACTTGCGGGGGGGGATACGCAGTATTTT. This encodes CASSQLAGGDTQYF.

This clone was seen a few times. CDR3 sequence: CASCTGSQPQHF. CDR3 sequence (DNA): TGTGCCAGTTGCACAGGGAGTCAGCCCCAGCATTTT. The chain links TRBV19 to TRBJ1-5; D might be TRBD1 (6 bases). The germline V gene has CDR1 LNHDA and CDR2 SQIVND (reference sequence). The V and J ends lost 8 bases and 6 bases respectively, with 11 bases between them. This CDR3 comprises 12 residues. The whole variable domain, remainder taken from reference TRBV19 and TRBJ1-5, is DGGITQSPKYLFRKEGQNVTLSCEQNLNHDAMYWYRQDPGQGLRLIYYSQIVNDFQKGDIAEGYSVSREKKESFPLTVTSAQKNPTAFYLCASCTGSQPQHFGDGTRLSIL.

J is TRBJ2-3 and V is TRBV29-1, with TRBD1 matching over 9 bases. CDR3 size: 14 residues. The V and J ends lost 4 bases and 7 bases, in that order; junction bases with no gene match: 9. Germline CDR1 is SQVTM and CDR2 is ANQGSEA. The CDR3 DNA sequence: TGCAGCGTTGGGGGGACAGGGTGGGAAAATACGCAGTATTTT. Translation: CSVGGTGWENTQYF.

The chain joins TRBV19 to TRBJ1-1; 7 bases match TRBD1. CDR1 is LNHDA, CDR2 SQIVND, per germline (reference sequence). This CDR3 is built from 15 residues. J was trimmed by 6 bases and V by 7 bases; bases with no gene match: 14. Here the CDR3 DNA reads TGTGCCAGTACCTCGTCCCGGGACAGCCATTCTGAAGCTTTCTTT. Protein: CASTSSRDSHSEAFF.

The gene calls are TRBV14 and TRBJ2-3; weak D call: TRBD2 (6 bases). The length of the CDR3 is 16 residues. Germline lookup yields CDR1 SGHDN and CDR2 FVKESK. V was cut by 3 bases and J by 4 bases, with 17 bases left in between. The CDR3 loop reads CASSHGTFTVADTQYF. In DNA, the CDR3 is TGTGCCAGCAGCCATGGGACTTTTACGGTGGCAGATACGCAGTATTTT.

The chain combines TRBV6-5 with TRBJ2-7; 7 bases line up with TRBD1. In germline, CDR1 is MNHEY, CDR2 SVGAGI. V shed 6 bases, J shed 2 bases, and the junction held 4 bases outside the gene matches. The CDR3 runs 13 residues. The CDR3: CASRDRDAYEQYF. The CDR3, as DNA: TGTGCCAGCAGAGACAGGGATGCCTACGAGCAGTACTTC.

CDR3 sequence (DNA): TGTGCCAGCAGCTTCGGGATTTCCTATAATTCACCCCTCCACTTT. It yields the protein CASSFGISYNSPLHF. The chain is built from TRBV11-2 and TRBJ1-6; the D is unclear. The CDR3 runs 15 residues. From germline, CDR1 is SGHAT and CDR2 FQNNGV. The V gene lost 3 bases and the J gene lost 1 base, with 7 bases spanning the gap.